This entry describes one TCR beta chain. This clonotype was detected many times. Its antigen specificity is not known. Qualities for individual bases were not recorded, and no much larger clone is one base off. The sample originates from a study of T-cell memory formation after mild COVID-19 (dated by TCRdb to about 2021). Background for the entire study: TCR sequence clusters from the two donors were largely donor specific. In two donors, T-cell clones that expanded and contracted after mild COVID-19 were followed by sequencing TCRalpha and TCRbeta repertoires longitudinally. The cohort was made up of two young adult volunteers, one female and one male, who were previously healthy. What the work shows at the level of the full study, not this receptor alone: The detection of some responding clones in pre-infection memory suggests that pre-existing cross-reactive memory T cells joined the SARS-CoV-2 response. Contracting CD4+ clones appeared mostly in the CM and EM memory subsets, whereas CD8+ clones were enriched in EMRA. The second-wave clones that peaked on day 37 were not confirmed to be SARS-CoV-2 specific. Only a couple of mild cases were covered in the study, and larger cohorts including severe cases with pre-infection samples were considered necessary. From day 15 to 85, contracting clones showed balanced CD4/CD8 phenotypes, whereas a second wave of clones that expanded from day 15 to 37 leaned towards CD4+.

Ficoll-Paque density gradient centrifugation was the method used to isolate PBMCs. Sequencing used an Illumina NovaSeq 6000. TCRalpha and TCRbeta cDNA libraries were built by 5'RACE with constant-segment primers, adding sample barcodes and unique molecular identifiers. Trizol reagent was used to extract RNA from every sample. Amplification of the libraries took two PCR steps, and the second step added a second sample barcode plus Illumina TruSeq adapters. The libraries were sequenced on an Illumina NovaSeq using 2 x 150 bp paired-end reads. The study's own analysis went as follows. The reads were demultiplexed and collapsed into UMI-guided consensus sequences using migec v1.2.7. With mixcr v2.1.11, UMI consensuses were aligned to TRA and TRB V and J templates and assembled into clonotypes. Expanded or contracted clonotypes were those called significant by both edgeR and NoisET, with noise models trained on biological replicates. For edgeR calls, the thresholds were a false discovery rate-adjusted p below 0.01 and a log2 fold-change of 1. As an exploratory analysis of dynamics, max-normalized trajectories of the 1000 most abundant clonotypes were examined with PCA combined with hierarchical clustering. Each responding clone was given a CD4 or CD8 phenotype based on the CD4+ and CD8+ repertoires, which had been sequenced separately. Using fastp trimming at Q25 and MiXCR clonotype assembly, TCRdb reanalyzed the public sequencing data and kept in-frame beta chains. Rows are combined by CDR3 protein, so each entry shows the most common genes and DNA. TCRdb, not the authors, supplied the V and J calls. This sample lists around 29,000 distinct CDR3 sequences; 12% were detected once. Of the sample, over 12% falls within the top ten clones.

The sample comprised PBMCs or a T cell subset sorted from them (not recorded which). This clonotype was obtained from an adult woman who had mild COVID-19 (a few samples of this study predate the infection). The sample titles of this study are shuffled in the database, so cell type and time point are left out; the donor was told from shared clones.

The DNA reads as follows: TGCGCCAGCAGCCAAGCTGGCGCGGGGGGTCCGTCCGGGGAGCTGTTTTTT. Translated, it gives CASSQAGAGGPSGELFF. Recombination joined TRBV4-1 with TRBJ2-2, with 8 junctional bases fitting TRBD2. Germline trimming: 1 base from V, 6 bases from J; junction bases outside gene matches: 10. Per the germline V gene, MGHRA is the CDR1 and YSYEKL is the CDR2. The CDR3, from cysteine to phenylalanine, totals 17 residues. The DNA shown is the 51-base CDR3, in frame from base 1.